This TCR beta chain originates from a study of blood T cell repertoires in COVID-19. Study-level information: Spain, Italy and the United States supplied samples that represented acute and convalescent COVID-19. T cells, B-cell-depleted T cells, or PBMCs supplied cDNA or gDNA.

CDR1 is SGHTA and CDR2 is FQGNSA in the germline V gene. V lost 1 base and J lost 0, with 9 bases in between. The CDR3 sequence is 15 residues long. As originally analysed: The assay estimated nucleated cells by amplifying reference gene primers. The table came from immunoSEQ multiplex PCR; TCRdb's copy has only in-frame clones and leaves some out. Clonal size and the V and J genes are those of that table, whereas D and trimming came from the DNA. The sample consists of 190,000 or so clones, around nine tenths of them appearing once. The receptor's source is a woman aged 18-30 years who had recovered from COVID-19. The genes are TRBV7-2 and TRBJ1-2, with D unresolved. The source material was peripheral blood. This CDR3 is CASSLGGGPNYGYTF. The CDR3 region has the DNA TGTGCCAGCAGCTTAGGGGGAGGACCTAACTATGGCTACACCTTC. The entire variable domain, with the rest obtained from reference TRBV7-2 and TRBJ1-2, is as follows: GAGVSQSPSNKVTEKGKDVELRCDPISGHTALYWYRQSLGQGLEFLIYFQGNSAPDKSGLPSDRFSAERTGGSVSTLTIQRTQQEDSAVYLCASSLGGGPNYGYTFGSGTRLTVV.